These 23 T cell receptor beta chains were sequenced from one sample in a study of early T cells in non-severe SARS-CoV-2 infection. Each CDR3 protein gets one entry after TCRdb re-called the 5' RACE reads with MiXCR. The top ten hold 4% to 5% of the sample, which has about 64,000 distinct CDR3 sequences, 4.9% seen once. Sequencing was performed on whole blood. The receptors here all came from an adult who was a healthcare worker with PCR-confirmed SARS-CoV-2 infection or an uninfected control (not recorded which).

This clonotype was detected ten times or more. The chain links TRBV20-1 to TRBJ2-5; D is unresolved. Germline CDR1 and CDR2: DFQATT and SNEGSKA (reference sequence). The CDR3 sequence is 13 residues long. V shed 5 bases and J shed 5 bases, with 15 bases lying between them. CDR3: CSASVQRRETQYF. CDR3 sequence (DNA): TGCAGTGCTTCGGTCCAACGCAGGGAGACCCAGTACTTC.

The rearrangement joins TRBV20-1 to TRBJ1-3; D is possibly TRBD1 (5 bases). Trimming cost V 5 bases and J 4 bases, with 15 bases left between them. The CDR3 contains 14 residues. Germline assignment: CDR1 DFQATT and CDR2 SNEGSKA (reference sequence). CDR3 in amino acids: CSASKTGTGNTIYF. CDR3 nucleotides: TGCAGTGCTTCCAAGACTGGGACGGGAAACACCATATATTTT.

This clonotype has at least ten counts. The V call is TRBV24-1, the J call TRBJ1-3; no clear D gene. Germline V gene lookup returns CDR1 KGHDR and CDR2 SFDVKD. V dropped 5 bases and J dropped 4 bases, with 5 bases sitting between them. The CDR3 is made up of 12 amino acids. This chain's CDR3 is CATSGDGNTIYF. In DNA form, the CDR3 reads TGTGCCACCAGTGGTGACGGAAACACCATATATTTT.

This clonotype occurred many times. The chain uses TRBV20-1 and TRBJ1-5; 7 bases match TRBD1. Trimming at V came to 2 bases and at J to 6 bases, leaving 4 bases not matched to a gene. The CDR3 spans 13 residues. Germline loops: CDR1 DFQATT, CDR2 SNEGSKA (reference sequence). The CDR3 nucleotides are TGCAGTGCTAGACGCAGGGGGTTTCAGCCCCAGCATTTT. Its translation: CSARRRGFQPQHF.

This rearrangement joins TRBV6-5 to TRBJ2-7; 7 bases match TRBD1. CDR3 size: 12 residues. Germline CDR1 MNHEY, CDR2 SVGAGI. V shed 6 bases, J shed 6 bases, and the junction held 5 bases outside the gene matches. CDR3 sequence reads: CASRGGAGEQYF. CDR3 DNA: TGTGCCAGCAGAGGGGGCGCGGGCGAGCAGTACTTC.

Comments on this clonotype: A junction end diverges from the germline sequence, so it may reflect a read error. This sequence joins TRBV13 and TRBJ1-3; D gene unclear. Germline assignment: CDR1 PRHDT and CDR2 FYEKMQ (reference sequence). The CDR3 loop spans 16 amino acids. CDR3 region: CANSSGGRSPGNTIYF. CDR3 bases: TGTGCCAACAGCTCAGGCGGACGGTCCCCTGGAAACACCATATATTTT.

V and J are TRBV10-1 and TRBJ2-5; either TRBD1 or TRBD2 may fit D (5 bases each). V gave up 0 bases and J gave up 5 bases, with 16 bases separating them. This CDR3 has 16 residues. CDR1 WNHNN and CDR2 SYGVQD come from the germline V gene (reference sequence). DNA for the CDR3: TGCGCCAGCAGTGAGTCTCTCCCGGGGACGGGCGAGACCCAGTACTTC. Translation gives CASSESLPGTGETQYF.

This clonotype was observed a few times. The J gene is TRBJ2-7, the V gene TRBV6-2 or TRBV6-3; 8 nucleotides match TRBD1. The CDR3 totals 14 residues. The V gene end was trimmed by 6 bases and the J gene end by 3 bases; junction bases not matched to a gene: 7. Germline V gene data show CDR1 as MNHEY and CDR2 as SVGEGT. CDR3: CASSPTGVSYEQYF. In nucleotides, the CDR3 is TGTGCCAGCAGCCCGACAGGGGTGAGCTACGAGCAGTACTTC.

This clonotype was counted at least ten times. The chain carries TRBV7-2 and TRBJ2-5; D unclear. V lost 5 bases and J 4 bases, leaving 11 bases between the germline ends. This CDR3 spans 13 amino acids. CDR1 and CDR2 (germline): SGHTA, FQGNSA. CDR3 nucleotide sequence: TGTGCCAGCAGCGCCGCACCCACAGAGACCCAGTACTTC. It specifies CASSAAPTETQYF.

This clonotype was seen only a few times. The CDR3 DNA is TGCAGTGCTAGAGATACTCGGCGGACTATGGGCTACAATGAGCAGTTCTTC. Its translation: CSARDTRRTMGYNEQFF. J is TRBJ2-1 and V is TRBV20-1; maybe TRBD2 (6 bases). The CDR3 covers 17 residues. Germline CDR1 reads DFQATT; CDR2 reads SNEGSKA (reference sequence). V was trimmed by 0 bases and J by 3 bases, leaving 18 bases between them.

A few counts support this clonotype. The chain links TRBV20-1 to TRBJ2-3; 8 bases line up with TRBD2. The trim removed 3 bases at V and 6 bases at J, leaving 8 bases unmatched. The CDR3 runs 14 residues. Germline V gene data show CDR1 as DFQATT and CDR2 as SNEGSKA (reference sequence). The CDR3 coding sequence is TGCAGTGCTAGTAAGGGACTAGGGCACGATACGCAGTATTTT. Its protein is CSASKGLGHDTQYF.

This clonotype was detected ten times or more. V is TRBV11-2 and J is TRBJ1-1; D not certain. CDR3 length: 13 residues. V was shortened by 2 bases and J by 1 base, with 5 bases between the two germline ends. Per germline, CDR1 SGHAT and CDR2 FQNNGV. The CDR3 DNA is TGTGCCAGCAGCTTATGGGGGAACACTGAAGCTTTCTTT. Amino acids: CASSLWGNTEAFF. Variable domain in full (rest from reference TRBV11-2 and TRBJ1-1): EAGVAQSPRYKIIEKRQSVAFWCNPISGHATLYWYQQILGQGPKLLIQFQNNGVVDDSQLPKDRFSAERLKGVDSTLKIQPAKLEDSAVYLCASSLWGNTEAFFGQGTRLTVV.

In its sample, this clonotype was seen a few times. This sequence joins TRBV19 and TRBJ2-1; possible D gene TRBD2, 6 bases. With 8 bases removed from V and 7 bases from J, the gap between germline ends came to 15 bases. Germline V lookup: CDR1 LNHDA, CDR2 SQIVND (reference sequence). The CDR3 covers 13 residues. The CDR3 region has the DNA TGTGCCAGTGCCCTTCAGGGAGGAAATGAGCAGTTCTTC. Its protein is CASALQGGNEQFF. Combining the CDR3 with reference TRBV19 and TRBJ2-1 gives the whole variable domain DGGITQSPKYLFRKEGQNVTLSCEQNLNHDAMYWYRQDPGQGLRLIYYSQIVNDFQKGDIAEGYSVSREKKESFPLTVTSAQKNPTAFYLCASALQGGNEQFFGPGTRLTVL.

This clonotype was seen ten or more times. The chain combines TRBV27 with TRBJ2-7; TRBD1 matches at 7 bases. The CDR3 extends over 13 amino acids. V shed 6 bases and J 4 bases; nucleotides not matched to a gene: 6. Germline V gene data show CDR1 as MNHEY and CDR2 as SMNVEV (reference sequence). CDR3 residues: CASSQGTEYEQYF. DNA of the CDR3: TGTGCCAGCAGCCAGGGGACAGAATACGAGCAGTACTTC.

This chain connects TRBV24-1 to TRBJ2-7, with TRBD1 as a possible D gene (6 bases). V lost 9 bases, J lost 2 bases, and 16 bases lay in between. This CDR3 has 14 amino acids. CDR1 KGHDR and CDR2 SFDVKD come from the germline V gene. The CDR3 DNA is TGTGCCACCTTAAGGGGGTCGGGCGCCTACGAGCAGTACTTC. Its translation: CATLRGSGAYEQYF.

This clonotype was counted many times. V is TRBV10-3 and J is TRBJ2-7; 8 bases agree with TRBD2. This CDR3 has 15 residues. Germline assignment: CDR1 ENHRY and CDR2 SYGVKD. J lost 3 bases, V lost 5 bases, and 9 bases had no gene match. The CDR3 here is CAISSGGAGVYEQYF. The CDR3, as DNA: TGTGCCATCAGTTCAGGAGGAGCGGGAGTCTACGAGCAGTACTTC.

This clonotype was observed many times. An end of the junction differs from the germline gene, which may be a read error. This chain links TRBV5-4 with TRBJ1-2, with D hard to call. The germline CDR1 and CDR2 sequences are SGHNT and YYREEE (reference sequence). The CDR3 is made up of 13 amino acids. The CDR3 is CASSFRTPYRYTF. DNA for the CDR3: TGTGCCAGCAGCTTCCGGACCCCCTATCGCTACACCTTC.

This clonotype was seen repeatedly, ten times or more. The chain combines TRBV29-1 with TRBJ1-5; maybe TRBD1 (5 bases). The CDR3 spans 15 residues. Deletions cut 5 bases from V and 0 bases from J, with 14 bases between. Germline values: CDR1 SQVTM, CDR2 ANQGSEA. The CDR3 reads CSVTYGTVSNQPQHF. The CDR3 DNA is TGCAGCGTTACCTACGGGACGGTTAGCAATCAGCCCCAGCATTTT.

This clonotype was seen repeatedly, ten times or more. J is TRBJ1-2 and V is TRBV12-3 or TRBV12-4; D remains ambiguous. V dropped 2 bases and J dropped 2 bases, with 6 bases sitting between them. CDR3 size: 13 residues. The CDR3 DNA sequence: TGTGCCAGCAGTTTAAGGACGAACTATGGCTACACCTTC. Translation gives CASSLRTNYGYTF.

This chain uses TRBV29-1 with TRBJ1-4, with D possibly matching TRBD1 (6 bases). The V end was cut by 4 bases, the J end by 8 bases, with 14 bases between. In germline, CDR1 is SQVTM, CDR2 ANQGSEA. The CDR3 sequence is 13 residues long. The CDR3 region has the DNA TGCAGCGTTGGATCAGGGGATCGAGAAAAACTGTTTTTT. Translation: CSVGSGDREKLFF.

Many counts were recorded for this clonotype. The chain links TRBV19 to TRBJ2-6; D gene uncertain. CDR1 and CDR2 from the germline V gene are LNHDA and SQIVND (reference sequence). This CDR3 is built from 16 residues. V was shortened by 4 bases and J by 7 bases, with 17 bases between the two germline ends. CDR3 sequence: CASSTPGSRGANVLTF. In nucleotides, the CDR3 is TGTGCCAGTAGTACCCCAGGTTCACGCGGAGCCAACGTCCTGACTTTC. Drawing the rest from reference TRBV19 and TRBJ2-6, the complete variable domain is DGGITQSPKYLFRKEGQNVTLSCEQNLNHDAMYWYRQDPGQGLRLIYYSQIVNDFQKGDIAEGYSVSREKKESFPLTVTSAQKNPTAFYLCASSTPGSRGANVLTFGAGSRLTVL.

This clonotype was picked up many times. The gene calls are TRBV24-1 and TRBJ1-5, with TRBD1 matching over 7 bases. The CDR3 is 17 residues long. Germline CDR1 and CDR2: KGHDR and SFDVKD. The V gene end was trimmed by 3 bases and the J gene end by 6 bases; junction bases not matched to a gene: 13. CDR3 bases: TGTGCCACCAGTGATAGGGGGCAGGGGCATATAAGTCAGCCCCAGCATTTT. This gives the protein CATSDRGQGHISQPQHF.

This chain's CDR3 is CASNQGRDYNEQFF. CDR3 coding DNA: TGTGCCAGCAACCAGGGGCGGGACTACAATGAGCAGTTCTTC. V is TRBV6-7 and J is TRBJ2-1; the D call may be TRBD1 or TRBD2 (6 bases each). TRBV6-7 is treated as an ORF (open reading frame) with a function not yet certain. This CDR3 is 14 amino acids long. Trimming cost V 7 bases and J 3 bases, with 13 bases left between them.